The following is a TCR beta chain sequence with its context. The data were obtained in a study of cytomegalovirus exposure and HLA in healthy donors. PCR primers comprised 60 Vbeta and 13 Jbeta primers. Sequencing used immunoSEQ multiplex PCR; TCRdb keeps in-frame clones, though not all of them. The repertoire holds around 110,000 clones, approximately 80% seen once, with 3.5% to 4.5% in the top ten. The CDR3 is made up of 16 amino acids. V lost 5 bases, J lost 0 bases, and 10 bases stayed unmatched. Germline loops: CDR1 SEHNR, CDR2 FQNEAQ (reference sequence). The sample comprised PBMCs. The TCR comes from a man aged 25-45 years in good health and CMV-seropositive. The chain uses TRBV7-9 and TRBJ2-7; 7 bases match TRBD1. CDR3 sequence: CASSRETGRNSYEQYF. DNA for the CDR3: TGTGCCAGCAGCCGAGAGACAGGGCGTAACTCCTACGAGCAGTACTTC.